What follows are 2 T cell receptor beta chains derived from one specimen sequenced in a study of shared clonotypes between healthy human individuals. Sequencing used immunoSEQ multiplex PCR; TCRdb keeps in-frame clones, though not all of them. The sample consists of around 700,000 clones, about 80% of them appearing once. Sequenced: memory CD4+ T cells sorted from blood. The subset is: CD45RA-negative fraction. The source is a woman under 40 in good health.

The chain combines TRBV5-5 with TRBJ2-5, with D perhaps TRBD1 or TRBD2 (5 bases each). The germline V gene encodes CDR1 SGHKS and CDR2 YYEKEE (reference sequence). There are 14 residues in the CDR3. Deletions cut 0 bases from V and 4 bases from J, with 10 bases between. CDR3 amino acids: CASSLEWGSETQYF. The CDR3, as DNA: TGTGCCAGCAGCTTGGAGTGGGGGTCAGAGACCCAGTACTTC.

This clone appeared a single time. The DNA for the CDR3 is TGCAGCGTTGGGACTAGCGTTTCCTACGAGCAGTACTTC. It encodes CSVGTSVSYEQYF. The V call is TRBV29-1, the J call TRBJ2-7; TRBD2 matches 9 bases. V shed 4 bases, J shed 1 base, and the junction held 2 bases outside the gene matches. CDR3 length: 13 residues. CDR1 is SQVTM and CDR2 is ANQGSEA in the germline V gene.